Below, 24 T cell receptor beta chains from the same sample are listed, as sequenced in a study of T cells in Graves' hyperthyroidism and ophthalmopathy. From RNA transcripts, TCR beta CDR3 regions were amplified. RT-PCR in the first round (using the HTBI primer set) targeted the TCR CDR3. Each CDR3 protein is one row after TCRdb ran MiXCR on the multiplex PCR reads. The data show fewer than 400,000 distinct CDR3 sequences, around an eighth seen once. The specimen was blood. The receptors here all came from a man aged 50 to 60 with Graves' ophthalmopathy.

The chain joins TRBV3-1 to TRBJ2-6, with D perhaps TRBD1 (6 bases). In germline, CDR1 is LGHDT, CDR2 YNNKEL (reference sequence). V dropped 0 bases and J dropped 0 bases, with 12 bases sitting between them. The CDR3 is 18 residues long. CDR3 in DNA: TGTGCCAGCAGCCAAGAGGACCAGGGGCCCTCTGGGGCCAACGTCCTGACTTTC. Translation gives CASSQEDQGPSGANVLTF.

This clonotype was observed at least ten times. The CDR3 nucleotides are TGTGCCAGCAGCCAAGGAATCTGGCTCCGGACTAGCGGGAGCGAGCAGTACTTC. This sequence encodes CASSQGIWLRTSGSEQYF. This chain links TRBV3-1 with TRBJ2-7, with TRBD2 identical over 13 bases. Germline V gene data show CDR1 as LGHDT and CDR2 as YNNKEL (reference sequence). CDR3 length: 18 residues. The V gene end was trimmed by 1 base and the J gene end by 6 bases; junction bases not matched to a gene: 12.

This clonotype has a handful of counts. The J gene is TRBJ2-3, the V gene TRBV4-1; the D gene is possibly TRBD2 (5 bases). Trimming took off 0 bases at V and 1 base at J, with 11 bases between the two ends. The germline V gene encodes CDR1 MGHRA and CDR2 YSYEKL. This CDR3 has 16 amino acids. As DNA, the CDR3 is TGCGCCAGCAGCCAAGAGTCGGGATTGGGCACAGATACGCAGTATTTT. This encodes CASSQESGLGTDTQYF.

Details on this clonotype: A junction end diverges from the germline sequence, so it may reflect a read error. This chain connects TRBV11-2 to TRBJ2-7; no reliable D call. CDR1 is SGHAT, CDR2 FQNNGV, per germline. This CDR3 spans 12 amino acids. The CDR3 spells CASSGQFHEQYF. CDR3 DNA: TGCGCCAGCAGTGGCCAGTTCCACGAGCAGTACTTC.

In this sample, this clonotype turned up a few times. The genes are TRBV6-1 and TRBJ1-3, with TRBD1 as a possible D gene (6 bases). CDR1 and CDR2 (germline): MNHNS, SASEGT. This CDR3 comprises 14 residues. V was pared by 8 bases and J by 3 bases, with 14 bases between. The CDR3 protein is CASRLTGFGNTIYF. The CDR3 bases are TGTGCCAGCCGTCTCACAGGGTTTGGAAACACCATATATTTT.

V usage is TRBV12-3 or TRBV12-4 and J usage is TRBJ2-1, with 8 bases that match TRBD2. The CDR3 runs 14 residues. The V gene end was trimmed by 7 bases and the J gene end by 6 bases; junction bases not matched to a gene: 8. The CDR3 sequence: CASTTGLVRNEQFF. CDR3 in DNA: TGTGCCAGCACAACGGGACTAGTGCGCAATGAGCAGTTCTTC.

This clonotype was seen repeatedly, ten times or more. The chain employs TRBV6-1 and TRBJ1-5, with 8 nucleotides matching TRBD1. The CDR3 is 12 amino acids. Germline CDR1 reads MNHNS; CDR2 reads SASEGT. The V gene end was trimmed by 8 bases and the J gene end by 5 bases; junction bases not matched to a gene: 2. DNA of the CDR3: TGTGCCAGCGCACAGGGGGATCAGCCCCAGCATTTT. This gives the protein CASAQGDQPQHF.

This clonotype was seen many times. J is TRBJ2-2 and V is TRBV5-1, with D possibly being TRBD1 (5 bases). Trimming stripped 2 bases from V and 7 bases from J, with 12 bases between. The germline V gene encodes CDR1 SGHRS and CDR2 YFSETQ. This CDR3 is 14 amino acids long. The CDR3 protein is CASSLKTRVGELFF. The DNA of the CDR3 is TGCGCCAGCAGCTTAAAAACCAGGGTCGGGGAGCTGTTTTTT.

The rearrangement links TRBV29-1 to TRBJ1-6; TRBD1 agrees at 10 bases. From germline, CDR1 is SQVTM and CDR2 ANQGSEA. V gave up 5 bases and J gave up 5 bases; unmatched junction bases: 3. This CDR3 spans 14 amino acids. The CDR3 is CSVSGQGDNSPLHF. For the CDR3, the DNA is TGCAGCGTTTCTGGACAGGGGGATAATTCACCCCTCCACTTT. Full variable domain (missing parts from reference TRBV29-1 and TRBJ1-6): SAVISQKPSRDICQRGTSLTIQCQVDSQVTMMFWYRQQPGQSLTLIATANQGSEATYESGFVIDKFPISRPNLTFSTLTVSNMSPEDSSIYLCSVSGQGDNSPLHFGNGTRLTVT.

The chain couples TRBV4-1 to TRBJ2-3, with 8 positions matching TRBD2. Germline CDR1 reads MGHRA; CDR2 reads YSYEKL. With V trimmed by 0 bases and J by 4 bases, 3 bases remained unmatched. The CDR3 length is 15 residues. The CDR3 sequence: CASSQESGSPDTQYF. CDR3 in DNA: TGCGCCAGCAGCCAAGAGAGCGGGAGTCCAGATACGCAGTATTTT.

The rearrangement joins TRBV2 to TRBJ2-7; 10 positions match TRBD2. The CDR3 contains 14 residues. Germline CDR1 SNHLY, CDR2 FYNNEI. Trimming cost V 3 bases and J 7 bases; bases outside gene matches: 6. In nucleotides, the CDR3 is TGTGCCAGCAGTGATGTTAGCGGGAGGTGGGAGCAGTACTTC. Its translation: CASSDVSGRWEQYF.

This clonotype was counted many times. V and J are TRBV12-3 or TRBV12-4 and TRBJ1-4; D gene unclear. Trimming shortened V by 4 bases and J by 4 bases, and 13 bases separated the two germline ends. This CDR3 region has 15 residues. The CDR3 reads CASSSAGNFNEKLFF. DNA of the CDR3: TGTGCCAGCAGTTCCGCGGGGAATTTTAATGAAAAACTGTTTTTT.

This clonotype was seen many times. The chain joins TRBV28 to TRBJ1-1, with 7 bases that match TRBD1. CDR3 length: 19 residues. J was trimmed by 5 bases and V by 1 base; bases with no gene match: 19. Germline CDR1 MDHEN, CDR2 SYDVKM. Here the CDR3 DNA reads TGTGCCAGCAGTTTATTATTGGGCACAGGGGACAAAGCTGAGACTGAAGCTTTCTTT. Its translation: CASSLLLGTGDKAETEAFF.

This clonotype was seen ten or more times. The chain uses TRBV7-8 and TRBJ2-1; 9 bases line up with TRBD1. This CDR3 has 14 amino acids. The germline gives CDR1 SGHVS, CDR2 FQNEAQ. J lost 6 bases, V lost 6 bases, and 6 bases had no gene match. The CDR3 region has the DNA TGTGCCAGCAGTCTAGGGACAGGGCTCAATGAGCAGTTCTTC. Translated, it gives CASSLGTGLNEQFF.

This clonotype was detected only once. A read error may explain this, as a much larger clone is one base away. This sequence joins TRBV6-1 and TRBJ2-1; D is unclear. The germline V gene encodes CDR1 MNHNS and CDR2 SASEGT. The CDR3 sequence is 13 residues long. As DNA, the CDR3 is TGTGCCAGCGGCTTAGGAGTACCCAATGAGCGGTTCTTC. This encodes CASGLGVPNERFF.

Comment on this clonotype: A read error may explain this, as a much larger clone is one base away. This CDR3 fails to terminate in the conserved phenylalanine or tryptophan, so it likely reflects a read error. This chain uses TRBV5-1 with TRBJ2-7; D unclear. With 0 bases removed from V and 4 bases from J, the gap between germline ends came to 5 bases. The CDR3 is 12 residues long. The germline gives CDR1 SGHRS, CDR2 YFSETQ. CDR3 sequence (DNA): TGCGCCAGCAGCTTGGGCGTTTACGAGCAGTACCTC. Translated, it gives CASSLGVYEQYL.

The CDR3 region is CATKGGAYNEQFF. The CDR3 region has the DNA TGTGCCACCAAAGGCGGGGCCTACAATGAGCAGTTCTTC. The J gene is TRBJ2-1, the V gene TRBV7-2, with a weak D call TRBD2 (6 bases). V gave up 10 bases and J gave up 2 bases, with 12 bases separating them. The V gene's germline CDR1 is SGHTA and CDR2 FQGNSA. There are 13 residues in the CDR3. The whole variable domain, filled in from reference TRBV7-2 and TRBJ2-1, reads GAGVSQSPSNKVTEKGKDVELRCDPISGHTALYWYRQSLGQGLEFLIYFQGNSAPDKSGLPSDRFSAERTGGSVSTLTIQRTQQEDSAVYLCATKGGAYNEQFFGPGTRLTVL.

This clonotype was observed once. It may be a read error: a sequence one base away is much more abundant. The rearrangement links TRBV5-5 to TRBJ1-2; D perhaps matches TRBD1 (5 bases). The CDR3 runs to 13 residues. Trimming removed 7 bases from V and 8 bases from J, with 18 bases in between. CDR1 is SGHKS and CDR2 is YYEKEE in the germline V gene (reference sequence). The CDR3 spells CASRTDRGGGYTF. CDR3 coding DNA: TGTGCCAGCCGAACCGACCGGGGGGGAGGCTACACCTTC.

This clonotype appeared a few times. The J gene is TRBJ2-1, the V gene TRBV29-1; 8 bases agree with TRBD2. The germline CDR1 and CDR2 sequences are SQVTM and ANQGSEA. J was trimmed by 9 bases and V by 6 bases; bases with no gene match: 13. The CDR3 sequence is 14 residues long. In nucleotides, the CDR3 is TGCAGCGTGGCGGGACTAGGAGAAAACAGTGAGCAGTTCTTC. This sequence encodes CSVAGLGENSEQFF.

V gene TRBV5-4 combines with J gene TRBJ2-7, with TRBD2 matching 7 bases. The CDR3 is made up of 14 amino acids. Germline CDR1 and CDR2: SGHNT and YYREEE (reference sequence). J was trimmed by 7 bases and V by 3 bases; bases with no gene match: 10. The CDR3 nucleotides are TGTGCCAGCAGCTGGTCCGGGACTACGGCTGAGCAGTACTTC. Its translation: CASSWSGTTAEQYF.

This clonotype has at least ten counts. The chain recombines TRBV3-1 with TRBJ2-5; D is uncertain. CDR1 and CDR2 (germline): LGHDT, YNNKEL (reference sequence). V was cut by 0 bases and J by 5 bases, with 10 bases left in between. The CDR3 sequence is 14 residues long. For the CDR3, the DNA is TGTGCCAGCAGCCAAGATGGGCGGTGGGAGACCCAGTACTTC. Encoded protein: CASSQDGRWETQYF.

This clonotype was recorded at least ten times. As DNA, the CDR3 is TGTGCCAGCTCACTGTTGGGCGACAGGTCGGAGACCCAGTACTTC. This gives the protein CASSLLGDRSETQYF. This chain links TRBV18 with TRBJ2-5; D perhaps matches TRBD1 (6 bases). V was pared by 4 bases and J by 5 bases, with 17 bases between. The germline V gene encodes CDR1 KGHSH and CDR2 LQKENI. The CDR3 is made up of 15 amino acids.

This clonotype was observed many times. This rearrangement joins TRBV27 to TRBJ2-1; 9 positions agree with TRBD2. The CDR3 length is 17 residues. V shed 5 bases, J shed 2 bases, and the junction held 10 bases outside the gene matches. The germline V gene has CDR1 MNHEY and CDR2 SMNVEV (reference sequence). CDR3 protein: CASSAGLALPPYNEQFF. CDR3 nucleotide sequence: TGTGCCAGCAGTGCGGGACTAGCCCTCCCACCCTACAATGAGCAGTTCTTC.

This clonotype occurred many times. V usage is TRBV20-1 and J usage is TRBJ2-5; TRBD1 matches at 11 bases. Germline trimming cut 3 bases from V and 12 bases from J; bases unmatched to any gene: 12. The germline V gene has CDR1 DFQATT and CDR2 SNEGSKA (reference sequence). This CDR3 has 14 residues. For the CDR3, the DNA is TGCAGTGCTAGGGAGGACAGGGGGCGCGGGGTCGAGTACTTC. It codes for CSAREDRGRGVEYF.